The T cell receptor (beta chain) under discussion was sequenced for a study of T cells in localized non-small cell lung cancer. Per the germline V gene, CDR1 is SEHNR and CDR2 is FQNEAQ (reference sequence). The CDR3 is 13 amino acids. Trimming removed 4 bases at V and 1 base at J, with 7 bases between. Method: immunoSEQ multiplex PCR; TCRdb's copy keeps in-frame clones and lacks some. This sample has some 30,000 clones, with roughly 80% found just once. This clonotype was sampled from a male donor aged 60 or older with stage II squamous cell lung carcinoma. Here the sequenced sample was peripheral blood, taken before any cancer treatment. This chain joins TRBV7-9 and TRBJ1-1; the D is unclear. Here the CDR3 DNA reads TGTGCCAGCAGCTATAGAGAGAACACTGAAGCTTTCTTT. It yields the protein CASSYRENTEAFF.